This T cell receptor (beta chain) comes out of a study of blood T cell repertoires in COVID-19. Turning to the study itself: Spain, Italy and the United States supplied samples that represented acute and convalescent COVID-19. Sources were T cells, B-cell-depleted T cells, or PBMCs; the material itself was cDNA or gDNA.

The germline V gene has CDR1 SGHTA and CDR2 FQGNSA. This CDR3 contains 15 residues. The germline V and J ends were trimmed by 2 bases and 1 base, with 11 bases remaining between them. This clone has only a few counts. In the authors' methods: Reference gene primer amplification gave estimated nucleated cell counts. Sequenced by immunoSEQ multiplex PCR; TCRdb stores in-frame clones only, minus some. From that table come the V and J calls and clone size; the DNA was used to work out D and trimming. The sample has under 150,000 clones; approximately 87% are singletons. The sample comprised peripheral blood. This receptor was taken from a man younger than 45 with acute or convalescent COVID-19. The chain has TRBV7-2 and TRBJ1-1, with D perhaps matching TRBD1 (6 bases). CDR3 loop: CASSLMGRGNTEAFF. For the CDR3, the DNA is TGTGCCAGCAGCTTAATGGGCAGGGGGAACACTGAAGCTTTCTTT.